Given below is one T cell receptor (beta chain) in context. Its antigen remains unknown. The junction departs from germline at one end; a sequencing error may be responsible. Treg sorting used a CD4+CD25+CD127-/low gate. TCRdb itself ran the 5' RACE reads through MiXCR, one entry per CDR3 protein. The sample shows roughly 45,000 distinct CDR3 sequences, under 25% of them seen only once. General study results and limits: The TCR gene usage of tumor memory CD4+ T cells clustered together with blood and lymph node memory CD4+ cells and with lymph node naive CD4+ cells. Greatest tumor Treg TCR overlap was with tumor naive CD4+ cells.

CDR3 length equals 14 residues. The V gene's germline CDR1 is MNHEY and CDR2 SVGAGI. This clonotype was sampled from a female donor with breast cancer. This rearrangement joins TRBV6-5 to TRBJ2-7, with 9 bases fitting TRBD1. Specimen: Tregs sorted from blood. The CDR3, as DNA: TGTACCAGCAGCTACTCCGGGACAGGGTACGAGCAGTACTTC. Its protein product is CTSSYSGTGYEQYF.